The 18 T cell receptor beta chains given below trace back to one sample, sequenced in a study of CD8 T cells in ankylosing spondylitis. Study observations and caveats: Roughly eight highly homologous variants formed a TCR beta motif that appeared characteristic of ankylosing spondylitis blood.

Their specific antigens are unknown. A single record per CDR3 protein comes from TCRdb applying MiXCR to the 5' RACE reads. The data show roughly 700,000 distinct CDR3 sequences, under 20% seen once. The sequenced sample consisted of blood, either unsorted or a sorted T cell fraction (not recorded which). The source of these receptors is a male donor with ankylosing spondylitis.

A single count supports this clonotype. V and J are TRBV6-2 or TRBV6-3 and TRBJ2-1; a possible D gene is TRBD1 (6 bases). V was pared by 4 bases and J by 4 bases, with 17 bases between. CDR3 length: 16 amino acids. CDR1 is MNHEY, CDR2 SVGEGT, per germline. CDR3 residues: CASSSPKRGFYNEQFF. CDR3 DNA sequence: TGTGCCAGCAGTTCACCCAAAAGGGGGTTTTACAATGAGCAGTTCTTC.

This clonotype was counted between two and nine times. This rearrangement joins TRBV9 to TRBJ1-6, with D possibly matching TRBD1 (5 bases). CDR1 and CDR2 from the germline V gene are SGDLS and YYNGEE. The CDR3 runs 14 residues. V was trimmed by 3 bases and J by 7 bases, leaving 11 bases between them. CDR3 in DNA: TGTGCCAGCAGCGAGGGGTCGCGAAATTCACCCCTCCACTTT. It is translated as CASSEGSRNSPLHF. Full variable domain (rest looked up from reference TRBV9 and TRBJ1-6): DSGVTQTPKHLITATGQRVTLRCSPRSGDLSVYWYQQSLDQGLQFLIQYYNGEERAKGNILERFSAQQFPDLHSELNLSSLELGDSALYFCASSEGSRNSPLHFGNGTRLTVT.

The rearrangement joins TRBV6-2 or TRBV6-3 to TRBJ2-7, with 7 bases that match TRBD2. The trim removed 0 bases at V and 4 bases at J, leaving 24 bases unmatched. The length of the CDR3 is 21 residues. Germline assignment: CDR1 MNHEY and CDR2 SVGEGT. The CDR3 protein is CASSYSRKRILANEEVYEQYF. As DNA, the CDR3 is TGTGCCAGCAGTTACTCGAGAAAACGTATACTAGCGAACGAAGAAGTTTACGAGCAGTACTTC.

This clonotype was observed many times. This chain joins TRBV12-3 or TRBV12-4 and TRBJ1-6; no definite D call. V dropped 4 bases and J dropped 7 bases, with 2 bases sitting between them. There are 11 residues in the CDR3. CDR3 protein: CASSSNSPLHF. CDR3 in DNA: TGTGCCAGCAGTTCCAATTCACCCCTCCACTTT.

The chain uses TRBV6-4 and TRBJ2-1, with TRBD2 matching over 9 bases. Per germline, CDR1 MRHNA and CDR2 SNTAGT. V trimming: 3 bases; J trimming: 3 bases; junction bases outside the gene matches: 3. CDR3 length equals 15 residues. The CDR3 nucleotides are TGTGCCAGCAGTGAGGGACTAGCAGACTACAATGAGCAGTTCTTC. This codes for CASSEGLADYNEQFF.

This clonotype was seen ten or more times. The chain combines TRBV12-3 or TRBV12-4 with TRBJ2-1; D is unresolved. The CDR3 length is 12 residues. Between the trimmed V and J ends, which lost 6 bases and 5 bases, there was a span of 8 bases. The CDR3 here is CASSLDNNEQFF. CDR3 nucleotide sequence: TGTGCCAGCAGCCTAGACAACAATGAGCAGTTCTTC.

J is TRBJ1-1 and V is TRBV11-2, with D possibly TRBD1 on 6 matching bases. Germline CDR1 SGHAT, CDR2 FQNNGV. The CDR3 is 18 amino acids. The ends were cut back, 5 bases at V and 2 bases at J, with 24 bases in the middle. Here the CDR3 reads CASSRRQVSGQENTEAFF. The CDR3 DNA is TGTGCCAGCAGCCGTAGACAGGTTTCGGGACAAGAAAACACTGAAGCTTTCTTT.

In its sample, this clonotype was seen many times. This rearrangement joins TRBV28 to TRBJ2-7, with D possibly being TRBD1 (6 bases). Germline V gene data show CDR1 as MDHEN and CDR2 as SYDVKM. V was clipped by 5 bases and J by 4 bases, with 12 bases between them. The CDR3 is made up of 13 amino acids. The chain's CDR3 is CASSLRQAYEQYF. CDR3 in DNA: TGTGCCAGCAGTCTCAGACAGGCTTACGAGCAGTACTTC.

This clonotype was detected a few times. The chain recombines TRBV12-3 or TRBV12-4 with TRBJ2-7; 9 bases map to TRBD2. V trimming: 3 bases; J trimming: 6 bases; junction bases outside the gene matches: 6. This CDR3 has 14 residues. The CDR3 coding sequence is TGTGCCAGCAGTTTTAGCGGGGGCCAGAGCGAGCAGTACTTC. This encodes CASSFSGGQSEQYF.

This clonotype was counted a few times. This rearrangement joins TRBV7-8 to TRBJ2-3; 7 bases are shared with TRBD1. Germline loops: CDR1 SGHVS, CDR2 FQNEAQ. Trimming removed 4 bases from V and 2 bases from J; junction bases left unmatched: 9. This CDR3 comprises 16 residues. The CDR3 region is CASSSRPGQNTDTQYF. DNA for the CDR3: TGTGCCAGCAGCTCCAGGCCGGGACAGAACACAGATACGCAGTATTTT. Combining the CDR3 with reference TRBV7-8 and TRBJ2-3 gives the whole variable domain GAGVSQSPRYKVAKRGQDVALRCDPISGHVSLFWYQQALGQGPEFLTYFQNEAQLDKSGLPSDRFFAERPEGSVSTLKIQRTQQEDSAVYLCASSSRPGQNTDTQYFGPGTRLTVL.

The V call is TRBV20-1, the J call TRBJ1-1; the D gene is possibly TRBD1 (6 bases). The germline V gene encodes CDR1 DFQATT and CDR2 SNEGSKA (reference sequence). V lost 7 bases and J lost 1, with 10 bases in between. This CDR3 has 12 residues. The CDR3 spells CSGVQGNTEAFF. The CDR3 bases are TGCAGTGGGGTACAGGGGAACACTGAAGCTTTCTTT.

This clonotype occurred once. The chain is built from TRBV5-1 and TRBJ2-7; 12 bases agree with TRBD2. The V gene end was trimmed by 2 bases and the J gene end by 7 bases; junction bases not matched to a gene: 10. Germline assignment: CDR1 SGHRS and CDR2 YFSETQ. The CDR3 covers 16 residues. The CDR3 is CASSLNSGLAGSEQYF. The CDR3 DNA sequence: TGCGCCAGCAGCTTAAACTCGGGACTAGCGGGCTCGGAGCAGTACTTC.

The gene calls are TRBV4-1 and TRBJ1-2, with TRBD1 as a possible D gene (5 bases). In germline, CDR1 is MGHRA, CDR2 YSYEKL. The CDR3 loop spans 14 amino acids. V was clipped by 0 bases and J by 6 bases, with 11 bases between them. CDR3 sequence reads: CASSQDRGAHGYTF. The CDR3 DNA reads as TGCGCCAGCAGCCAAGATCGAGGGGCTCATGGCTACACCTTC.

This clonotype has a single count. This chain joins TRBV2 and TRBJ2-5; D possibly corresponds to TRBD2 (7 bases). The germline gives CDR1 SNHLY, CDR2 FYNNEI. The CDR3 runs 15 residues. The V and J ends lost 6 bases and 6 bases respectively, with 20 bases between them. CDR3 in DNA: TGTGCCAGCAGGTCTCGGTCGGGGGGCGAGCAGACCCAGTACTTC. Translated, it gives CASRSRSGGEQTQYF.

The rearrangement links TRBV12-3 or TRBV12-4 to TRBJ2-3; unclear D gene. V was trimmed by 6 bases and J by 1 base, leaving 17 bases between them. The CDR3 sequence is 16 residues long. The CDR3 nucleotides read TGTGCCAGCAGGGCCTTGACGTATGGGGGCACAGATACGCAGTATTTT. Amino acid sequence: CASRALTYGGTDTQYF.

This clonotype was recorded once. This chain uses TRBV6-5 with TRBJ1-4; the D gene is possibly TRBD1 (5 bases). V was clipped by 5 bases and J by 4 bases, with 14 bases between them. Germline V lookup: CDR1 MNHEY, CDR2 SVGAGI. The length of the CDR3 is 15 residues. In DNA, the CDR3 is TGTGCCAGCAGTAACCCGACAGTGGGTAATGAAAAACTGTTTTTT. As protein: CASSNPTVGNEKLFF.

V gene TRBV5-6 combines with J gene TRBJ2-1; D call uncertain. The germline CDR1 and CDR2 sequences are SGHDT and YYEEEE. V gave up 1 base and J gave up 4 bases, with 9 bases separating them. The CDR3 consists of 14 residues. This CDR3 is CASSLSMGYNEQFF. In DNA form, the CDR3 reads TGTGCCAGCAGCTTGTCTATGGGTTACAATGAGCAGTTCTTC.

Ten or more counts support this clonotype. The rearrangement links TRBV20-1 to TRBJ1-5, with D uncertain. The V end was cut by 3 bases, the J end by 3 bases, with 15 bases between. Germline V gives CDR1 DFQATT, CDR2 SNEGSKA (reference sequence). CDR3 length: 15 amino acids. DNA for the CDR3: TGCAGTGCTAGGGGAGGGTACGGAAACAATCAGCCCCAGCATTTT. It codes for CSARGGYGNNQPQHF.